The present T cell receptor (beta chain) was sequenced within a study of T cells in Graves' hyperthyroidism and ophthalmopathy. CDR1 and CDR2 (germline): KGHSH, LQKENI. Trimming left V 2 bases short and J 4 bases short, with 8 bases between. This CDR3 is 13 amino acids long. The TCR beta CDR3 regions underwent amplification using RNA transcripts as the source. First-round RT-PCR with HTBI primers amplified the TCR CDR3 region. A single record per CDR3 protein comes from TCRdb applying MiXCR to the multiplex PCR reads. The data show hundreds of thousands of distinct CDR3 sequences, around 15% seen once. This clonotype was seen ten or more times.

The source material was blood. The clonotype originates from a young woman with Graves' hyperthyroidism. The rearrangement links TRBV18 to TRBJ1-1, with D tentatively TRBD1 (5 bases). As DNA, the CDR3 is TGTGCCAGCTCACCATTGGGGACCACTGAAGCTTTCTTT. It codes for CASSPLGTTEAFF.